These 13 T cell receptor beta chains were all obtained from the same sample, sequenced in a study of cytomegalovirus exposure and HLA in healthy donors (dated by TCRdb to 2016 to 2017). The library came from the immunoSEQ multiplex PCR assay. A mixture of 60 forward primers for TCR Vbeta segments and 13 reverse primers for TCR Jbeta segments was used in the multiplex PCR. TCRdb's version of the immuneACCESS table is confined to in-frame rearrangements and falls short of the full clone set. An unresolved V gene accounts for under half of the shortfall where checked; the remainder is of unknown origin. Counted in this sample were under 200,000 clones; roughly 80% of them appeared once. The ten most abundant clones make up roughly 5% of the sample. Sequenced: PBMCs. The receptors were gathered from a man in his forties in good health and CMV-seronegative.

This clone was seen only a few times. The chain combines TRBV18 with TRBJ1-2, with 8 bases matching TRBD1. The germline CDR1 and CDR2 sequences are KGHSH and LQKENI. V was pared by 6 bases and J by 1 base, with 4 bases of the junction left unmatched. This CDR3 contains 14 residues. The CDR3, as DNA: TGTGCCAGCTCCTGGACAGGGAGTAACTATGGCTACACCTTC. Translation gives CASSWTGSNYGYTF.

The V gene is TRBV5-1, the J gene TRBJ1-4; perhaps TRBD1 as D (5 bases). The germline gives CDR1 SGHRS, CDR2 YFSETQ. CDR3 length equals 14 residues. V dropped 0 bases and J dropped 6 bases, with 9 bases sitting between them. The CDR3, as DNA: TGCGCCAGCAGCTTGGCTCCAGGGCATGAAAAACTGTTTTTT. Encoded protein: CASSLAPGHEKLFF.

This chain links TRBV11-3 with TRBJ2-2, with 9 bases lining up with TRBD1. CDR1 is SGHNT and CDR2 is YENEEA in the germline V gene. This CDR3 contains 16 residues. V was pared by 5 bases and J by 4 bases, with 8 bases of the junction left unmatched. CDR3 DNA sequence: TGTGCCAGCAGCGGAACCGGGACAGGGATCACCGGGGAGCTGTTTTTT. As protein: CASSGTGTGITGELFF.

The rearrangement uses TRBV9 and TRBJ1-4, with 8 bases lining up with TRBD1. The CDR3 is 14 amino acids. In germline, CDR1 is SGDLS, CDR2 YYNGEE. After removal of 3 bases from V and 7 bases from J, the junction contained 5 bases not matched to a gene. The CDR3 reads CASSEAGGSEKLFF. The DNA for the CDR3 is TGTGCCAGCAGCGAAGCAGGGGGCAGTGAAAAACTGTTTTTT. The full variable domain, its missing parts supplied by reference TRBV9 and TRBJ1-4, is DSGVTQTPKHLITATGQRVTLRCSPRSGDLSVYWYQQSLDQGLQFLIQYYNGEERAKGNILERFSAQQFPDLHSELNLSSLELGDSALYFCASSEAGGSEKLFFGSGTQLSVL.

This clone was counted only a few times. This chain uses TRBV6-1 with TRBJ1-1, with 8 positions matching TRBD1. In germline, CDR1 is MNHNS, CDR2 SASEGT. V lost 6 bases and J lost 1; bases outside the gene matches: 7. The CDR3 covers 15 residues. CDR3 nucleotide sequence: TGTGCCAGCAGCGCAGGGACAGGATCGAACACTGAAGCTTTCTTT. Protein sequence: CASSAGTGSNTEAFF.

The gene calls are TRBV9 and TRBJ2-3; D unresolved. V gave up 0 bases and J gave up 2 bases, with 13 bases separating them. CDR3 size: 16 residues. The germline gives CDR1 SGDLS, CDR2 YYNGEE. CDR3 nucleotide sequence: TGTGCCAGCAGCGTAGTGGCTAGAGGCCACACAGATACGCAGTATTTT. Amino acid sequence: CASSVVARGHTDTQYF. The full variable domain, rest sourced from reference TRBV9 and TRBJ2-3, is DSGVTQTPKHLITATGQRVTLRCSPRSGDLSVYWYQQSLDQGLQFLIQYYNGEERAKGNILERFSAQQFPDLHSELNLSSLELGDSALYFCASSVVARGHTDTQYFGPGTRLTVL.

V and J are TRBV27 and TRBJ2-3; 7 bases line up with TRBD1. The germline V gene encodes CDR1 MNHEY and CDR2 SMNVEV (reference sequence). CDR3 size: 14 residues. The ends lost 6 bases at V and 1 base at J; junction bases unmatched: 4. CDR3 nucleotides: TGTGCCAGCAGCTTAGGGACAGGCACAGATACGCAGTATTTT. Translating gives CASSLGTGTDTQYF.

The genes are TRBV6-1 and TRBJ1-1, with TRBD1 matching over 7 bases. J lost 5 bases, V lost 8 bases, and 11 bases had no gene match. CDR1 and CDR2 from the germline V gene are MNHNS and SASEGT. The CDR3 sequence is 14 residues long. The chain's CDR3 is CASSKTGIGTEAFF. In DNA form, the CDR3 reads TGTGCCAGCTCCAAGACAGGGATAGGTACTGAAGCTTTCTTT.

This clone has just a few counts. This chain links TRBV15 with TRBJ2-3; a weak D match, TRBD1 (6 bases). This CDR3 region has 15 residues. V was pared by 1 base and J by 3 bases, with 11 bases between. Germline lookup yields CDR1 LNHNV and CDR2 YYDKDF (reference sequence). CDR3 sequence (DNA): TGTGCCACCAGCAGAGCGGGAAGGGGGACAGATACGCAGTATTTT. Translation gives CATSRAGRGTDTQYF.

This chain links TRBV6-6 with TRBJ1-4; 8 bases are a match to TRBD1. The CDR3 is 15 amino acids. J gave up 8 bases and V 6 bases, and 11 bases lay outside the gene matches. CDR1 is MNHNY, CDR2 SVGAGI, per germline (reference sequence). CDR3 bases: TGTGCCAGCAGCAAACACTCGACAGGGGAGGAAAAACTGTTTTTT. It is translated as CASSKHSTGEEKLFF.

This chain's CDR3 is CSVERGQGTEAFF. DNA of the CDR3: TGCAGCGTTGAAAGAGGACAGGGAACTGAAGCTTTCTTT. This sequence joins TRBV29-1 and TRBJ1-1; 8 bases are a match to TRBD1. Per germline, CDR1 SQVTM and CDR2 ANQGSEA. J lost 5 bases, V lost 2 bases, and 4 bases had no gene match. The CDR3 runs to 13 residues.

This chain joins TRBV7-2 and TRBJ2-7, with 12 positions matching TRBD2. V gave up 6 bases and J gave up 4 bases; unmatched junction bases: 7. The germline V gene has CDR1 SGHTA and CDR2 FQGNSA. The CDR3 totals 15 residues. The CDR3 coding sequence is TGTGCCAGCAGTCGAAGGACTAGCGGGAATTACGAGCAGTACTTC. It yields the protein CASSRRTSGNYEQYF.

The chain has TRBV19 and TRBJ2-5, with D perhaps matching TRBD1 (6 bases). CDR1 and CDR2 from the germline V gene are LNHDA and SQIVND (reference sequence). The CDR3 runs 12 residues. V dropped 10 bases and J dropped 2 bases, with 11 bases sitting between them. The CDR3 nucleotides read TGTGCCACATCCAGGGGTCAAGAGACCCAGTACTTC. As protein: CATSRGQETQYF.